The clone carrying this T cell receptor (beta chain) appeared many times. The source of the sample is a study of T cells in Graves' hyperthyroidism and ophthalmopathy. Germline-derived CDR1 and CDR2 are SQVTM and ANQGSEA. V was clipped by 7 bases and J by 0 bases, with 13 bases between them. The CDR3 sequence is 13 residues long. TCR beta CDR3 region amplification was performed from RNA transcripts. The HTBI primer set drove a first-round RT-PCR of the TCR CDR3. MiXCR, run by TCRdb on the multiplex PCR reads, gives a single entry per CDR3 protein. The table has approximately 600,000 distinct CDR3 sequences, around 15% seen once.

The rearrangement links TRBV29-1 to TRBJ2-7, with D possibly matching TRBD1 (5 bases). The TCR comes from a woman aged 35 to 49 with Graves' ophthalmopathy. The sequenced sample was blood. The CDR3 protein is CSASTASSYEQYF. The CDR3 DNA sequence: TGCAGCGCCTCGACAGCGAGCTCCTACGAGCAGTACTTC.